What follows are 14 T cell receptor beta chains derived from one specimen sequenced in a study of blood T cell repertoires in COVID-19. Profiled with immunoSEQ multiplex PCR; TCRdb holds only in-frame clones, not every one. Of 180,000 or so clones listed, 75% to 90% are singletons. Sequenced material: PBMCs or T cells enriched from blood (not recorded which). These receptors originate from a man aged 35 to 55 who had recovered from COVID-19.

This chain uses TRBV7-9 with TRBJ1-5; 7 bases match TRBD1. The CDR3 has 15 residues. Germline CDR1 SEHNR, CDR2 FQNEAQ (reference sequence). With 1 base clipped from V and 4 bases from J, the junction kept 4 bases outside the gene matches. The CDR3 DNA reads TGTGCCAGCAGCTTAGGGGACAGTTCTAATCAGCCCCAGCATTTT. It codes for CASSLGDSSNQPQHF.

The chain combines TRBV5-1 with TRBJ2-7, with D perhaps TRBD1 (6 bases). The CDR3 sequence is 14 residues long. V shed 3 bases and J shed 3 bases, with 13 bases lying between them. The germline V gene has CDR1 SGHRS and CDR2 YFSETQ. The CDR3 reads CASSSGTPGYEQYF. CDR3 bases: TGCGCCAGCAGCTCCGGGACACCCGGCTACGAGCAGTACTTC.

This clone was observed once. The chain links TRBV30 to TRBJ1-2; a possible D gene is TRBD1 (5 bases). The germline V and J ends were trimmed by 5 bases and 8 bases, with 15 bases remaining between them. Germline CDR1 and CDR2: GTSNPN and SVGIG (reference sequence). This CDR3 region has 12 residues. The CDR3 loop is CAWARDLYGYTF. The CDR3 coding sequence is TGTGCCTGGGCCAGGGATCTCTACGGCTACACCTTC.

The chain uses TRBV27 and TRBJ1-1; 12 nucleotides match TRBD1. The V and J ends lost 3 bases and 7 bases, in that order; junction bases with no gene match: 6. The CDR3 runs to 15 residues. Germline CDR1 reads MNHEY; CDR2 reads SMNVEV (reference sequence). CDR3 DNA: TGTGCCAGCAGTTTGTTGGGACAGGGGGCTAATGAAGCTTTCTTT. Translation gives CASSLLGQGANEAFF.

The chain has TRBV5-1 and TRBJ2-6; D is perhaps TRBD2 (7 bases). The V end lost 4 bases, the J end lost 0 bases, and 14 bases lay between the germline ends. CDR1 is SGHRS and CDR2 is YFSETQ in the germline V gene. The CDR3 loop spans 17 amino acids. CDR3 sequence: CASSVMGGLSGANVLTF. CDR3 DNA sequence: TGCGCCAGCAGCGTAATGGGGGGGCTCTCTGGGGCCAACGTCCTGACTTTC.

The J gene is TRBJ1-2, the V gene TRBV24-1, with no clear D. In germline, CDR1 is KGHDR, CDR2 SFDVKD. V was clipped by 3 bases and J by 6 bases, with 16 bases between them. The CDR3 totals 15 residues. For the CDR3, the DNA is TGTGCCACCAGTGATCCCGCGCGAGGAGAAAATGGCTACACCTTC. Protein: CATSDPARGENGYTF.

The rearrangement joins TRBV5-1 to TRBJ2-3; maybe TRBD1 (5 bases). The V end lost 3 bases, the J end lost 0 bases, and 11 bases lay between the germline ends. CDR1 is SGHRS and CDR2 is YFSETQ in the germline V gene. CDR3 length: 15 amino acids. The CDR3 DNA sequence: TGCGCCAGCAGCTCCTTCCAGGGAAGCACAGATACGCAGTATTTT. Its translation: CASSSFQGSTDTQYF.

J is TRBJ1-3 and V is TRBV30; TRBD1 matches 10 bases. J was trimmed by 2 bases and V by 0 bases; bases with no gene match: 4. The CDR3 extends over 16 amino acids. CDR1 is GTSNPN and CDR2 is SVGIG in the germline V gene (reference sequence). The DNA of the CDR3 is TGTGCCTGGAGTGTATACGGGACAGGGGCTGGAAACACCATATATTTT. Residues: CAWSVYGTGAGNTIYF.

The rearrangement uses TRBV12-3 or TRBV12-4 and TRBJ1-1; tentative D call: TRBD1 (5 bases). V was clipped by 5 bases and J by 9 bases, with 10 bases between them. The CDR3 has 11 amino acids. CDR3 residues: CASSTTVQAFF. The CDR3 nucleotides read TGTGCCAGCAGTACGACAGTACAAGCTTTCTTT.

This chain uses TRBV19 with TRBJ2-3; D possibly corresponds to TRBD1 (5 bases). V lost 3 bases and J lost 3, with 13 bases in between. CDR3 length: 15 residues. CDR1 and CDR2 from the germline V gene are LNHDA and SQIVND (reference sequence). CDR3 sequence: CASSISVRVTDTQYF. The CDR3 DNA reads as TGTGCCAGTAGTATTTCGGTCAGGGTTACAGATACGCAGTATTTT.

This clone has a handful of counts. The V gene is TRBV11-2, the J gene TRBJ1-1; 7 bases agree with TRBD1. This CDR3 region has 15 residues. Germline CDR1 SGHAT, CDR2 FQNNGV. V gave up 4 bases and J gave up 7 bases; unmatched junction bases: 12. The CDR3 nucleotides are TGTGCCAGCAGCTCGATGACAGGGAAAGAGATTGAAGCTTTCTTT. This gives the protein CASSSMTGKEIEAFF.

The count of this clone is one. The chain couples TRBV7-9 to TRBJ2-7; the D is unclear. The CDR3 covers 11 residues. Germline assignment: CDR1 SEHNR and CDR2 FQNEAQ (reference sequence). V was shortened by 4 bases and J by 6 bases, with 7 bases between the two germline ends. CDR3 in amino acids: CASSSSGEQYF. CDR3 sequence (DNA): TGTGCCAGCAGCTCCTCCGGCGAGCAGTACTTC.

The rearrangement links TRBV18 to TRBJ2-3; TRBD1 matches 7 bases. The CDR3 is 16 residues long. The germline gives CDR1 KGHSH, CDR2 LQKENI. V trimming: 3 bases; J trimming: 4 bases; junction bases outside the gene matches: 10. CDR3 sequence (DNA): TGTGCCAGCTCACCGGACAGACAGGGAGTCGCAGATACGCAGTATTTT. This codes for CASSPDRQGVADTQYF. Full variable domain (rest looked up from reference TRBV18 and TRBJ2-3): NAGVMQNPRHLVRRRGQEARLRCSPMKGHSHVYWYRQLPEEGLKFMVYLQKENIIDESGMPKERFSAEFPKEGPSILRIQQVVRGDSAAYFCASSPDRQGVADTQYFGPGTRLTVL.

This rearrangement joins TRBV28 to TRBJ1-5; a weak D match, TRBD1 (6 bases). The CDR3 extends over 13 amino acids. Trimming took 6 bases from V and 6 from J, leaving 12 bases between them. The germline V gene has CDR1 MDHEN and CDR2 SYDVKM. CDR3 protein: CASRRDISQPQHF. DNA for the CDR3: TGTGCCAGCAGGAGGGACATAAGTCAGCCCCAGCATTTT.